The 2 T cell receptor beta chains in this list originate from one sample, sequenced in a study of blood T cell repertoires in COVID-19. Sequenced by immunoSEQ multiplex PCR; TCRdb stores in-frame clones only, minus some. The repertoire has roughly 140,000 clones, over 80% of them found once; the top ten carry 3%. The sequenced sample consisted of peripheral blood. These receptors were collected from a woman in her forties with active or convalescent COVID-19.

The chain carries TRBV5-6 and TRBJ1-2, with TRBD1 as a possible D gene (5 bases). The germline gives CDR1 SGHDT, CDR2 YYEEEE. This CDR3 is 14 amino acids long. The V end was cut by 4 bases, the J end by 7 bases, with 17 bases between. The CDR3, as DNA: TGTGCCAGCAGCCCGCGGGGCTTGAGTAGTGGCTACACCTTC. It translates to CASSPRGLSSGYTF.

This clone was detected a few times. This chain uses TRBV3-1 (or the pseudogene TRBV3-2) with TRBJ2-1; 12 bases are a match to TRBD1. The V gene's germline CDR1 is LGHDT and CDR2 YNNKEL (reference sequence). The V gene end was trimmed by 4 bases and the J gene end by 8 bases; junction bases not matched to a gene: 9. The CDR3 spans 16 residues. This chain's CDR3 is CASSLTPGQGADEQFF. The CDR3 DNA sequence: TGTGCCAGCAGCCTTACCCCGGGACAGGGGGCCGATGAGCAGTTCTTC.